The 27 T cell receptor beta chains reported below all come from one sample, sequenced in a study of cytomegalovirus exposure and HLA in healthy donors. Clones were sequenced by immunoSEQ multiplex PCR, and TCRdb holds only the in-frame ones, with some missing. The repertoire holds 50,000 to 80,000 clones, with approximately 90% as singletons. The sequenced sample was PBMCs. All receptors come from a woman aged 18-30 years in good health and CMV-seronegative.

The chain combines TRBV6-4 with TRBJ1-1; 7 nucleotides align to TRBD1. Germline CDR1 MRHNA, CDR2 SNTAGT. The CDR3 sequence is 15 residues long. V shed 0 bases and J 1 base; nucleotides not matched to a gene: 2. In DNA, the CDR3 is TGTGCCAGCAGTGACTCGGGACAGCCGAACACTGAAGCTTTCTTT. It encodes CASSDSGQPNTEAFF.

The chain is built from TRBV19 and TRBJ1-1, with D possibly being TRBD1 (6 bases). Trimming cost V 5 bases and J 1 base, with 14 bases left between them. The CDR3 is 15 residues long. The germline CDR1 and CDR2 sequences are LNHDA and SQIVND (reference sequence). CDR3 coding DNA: TGTGCCAGTAGTGGGAGAGGGGGTAGGAACACTGAAGCTTTCTTT. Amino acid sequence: CASSGRGGRNTEAFF.

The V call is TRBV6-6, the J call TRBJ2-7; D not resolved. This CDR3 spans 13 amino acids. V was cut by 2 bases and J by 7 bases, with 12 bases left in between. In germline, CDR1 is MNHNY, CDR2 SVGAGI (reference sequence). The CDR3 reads CASSYADVWEQYF. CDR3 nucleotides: TGTGCCAGCAGTTACGCGGATGTCTGGGAGCAGTACTTC.

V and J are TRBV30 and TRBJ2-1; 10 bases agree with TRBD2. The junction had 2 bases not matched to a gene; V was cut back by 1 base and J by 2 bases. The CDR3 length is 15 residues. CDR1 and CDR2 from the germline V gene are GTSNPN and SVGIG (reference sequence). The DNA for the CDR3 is TGTGCCTGGAGTGGGACTAGCGGAACCTACAATGAGCAGTTCTTC. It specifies CAWSGTSGTYNEQFF.

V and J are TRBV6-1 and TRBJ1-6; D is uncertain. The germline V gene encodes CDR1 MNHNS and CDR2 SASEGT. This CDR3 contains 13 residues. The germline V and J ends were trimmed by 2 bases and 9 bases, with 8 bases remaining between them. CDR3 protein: CASSEQGGSPLHF. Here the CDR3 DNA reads TGTGCCAGCAGTGAACAAGGAGGTTCACCCCTCCACTTT.

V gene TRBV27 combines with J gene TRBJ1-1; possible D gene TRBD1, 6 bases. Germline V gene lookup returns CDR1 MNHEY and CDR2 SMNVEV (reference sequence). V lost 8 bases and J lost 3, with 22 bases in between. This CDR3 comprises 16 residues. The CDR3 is CASPSPGHARDTEAFF. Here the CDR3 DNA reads TGTGCCAGCCCATCCCCGGGACACGCTAGGGACACTGAAGCTTTCTTT.

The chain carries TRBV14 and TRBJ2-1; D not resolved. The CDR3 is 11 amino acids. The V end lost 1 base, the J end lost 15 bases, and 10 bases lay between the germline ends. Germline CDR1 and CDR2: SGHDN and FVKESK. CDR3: CASSQGTKWFF. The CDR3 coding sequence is TGTGCCAGCAGCCAAGGAACTAAATGGTTCTTC.

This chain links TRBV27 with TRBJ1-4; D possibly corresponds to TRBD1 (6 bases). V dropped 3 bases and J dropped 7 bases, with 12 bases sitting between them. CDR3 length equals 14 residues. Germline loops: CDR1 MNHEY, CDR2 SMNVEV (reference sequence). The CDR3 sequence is CASSFLGAGEKLFF. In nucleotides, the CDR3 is TGTGCCAGCAGTTTCTTGGGGGCGGGTGAAAAACTGTTTTTT.

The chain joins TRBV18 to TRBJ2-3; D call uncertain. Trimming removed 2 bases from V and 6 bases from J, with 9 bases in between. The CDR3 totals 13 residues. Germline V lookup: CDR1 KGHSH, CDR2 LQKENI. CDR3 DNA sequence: TGTGCCAGCTCACCAGGGCAAGGCGATACGCAGTATTTT. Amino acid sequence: CASSPGQGDTQYF.

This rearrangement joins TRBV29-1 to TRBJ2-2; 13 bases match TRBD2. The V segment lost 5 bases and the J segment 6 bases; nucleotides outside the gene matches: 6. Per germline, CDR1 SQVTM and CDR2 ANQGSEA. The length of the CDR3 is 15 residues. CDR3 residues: CSVRLGLAGAGELFF. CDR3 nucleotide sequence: TGCAGCGTTCGTCTCGGACTAGCGGGAGCCGGGGAGCTGTTTTTT.

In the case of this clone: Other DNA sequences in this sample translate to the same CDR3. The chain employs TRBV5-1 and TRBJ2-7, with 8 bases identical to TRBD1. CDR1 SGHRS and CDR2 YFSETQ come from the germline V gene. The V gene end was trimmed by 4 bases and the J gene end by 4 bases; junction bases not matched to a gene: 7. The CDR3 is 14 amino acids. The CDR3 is CASSPGTGRYEQYF. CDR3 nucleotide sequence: TGCGCCAGCAGCCCTGGGACAGGCAGGTACGAGCAGTACTTC.

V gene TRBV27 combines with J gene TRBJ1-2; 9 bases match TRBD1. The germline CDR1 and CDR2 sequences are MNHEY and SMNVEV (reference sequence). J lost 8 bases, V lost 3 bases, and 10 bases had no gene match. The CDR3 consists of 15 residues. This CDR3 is CASSFIRTGVEGYTF. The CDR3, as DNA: TGTGCCAGCAGTTTCATCCGGACAGGGGTTGAGGGCTACACCTTC.

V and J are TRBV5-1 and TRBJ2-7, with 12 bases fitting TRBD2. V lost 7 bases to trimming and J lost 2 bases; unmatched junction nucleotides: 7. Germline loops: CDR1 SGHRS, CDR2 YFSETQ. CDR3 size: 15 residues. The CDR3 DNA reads TGCGCCAGCGCCCCGACTAGCGGGGGCCCCTACGAGCAGTACTTC. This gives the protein CASAPTSGGPYEQYF.

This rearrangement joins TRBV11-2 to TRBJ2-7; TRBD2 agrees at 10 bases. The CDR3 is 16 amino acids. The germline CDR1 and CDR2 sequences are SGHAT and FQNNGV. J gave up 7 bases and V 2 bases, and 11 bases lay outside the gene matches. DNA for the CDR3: TGTGCCAGCAGCTTAATTCTAGCGGGAGTGAGGGGGGAGCAGTACTTC. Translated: CASSLILAGVRGEQYF.

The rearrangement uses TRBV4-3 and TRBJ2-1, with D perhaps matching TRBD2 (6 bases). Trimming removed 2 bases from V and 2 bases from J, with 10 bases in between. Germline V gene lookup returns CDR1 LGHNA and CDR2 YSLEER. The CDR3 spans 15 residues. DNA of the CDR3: TGCGCCAGCAGCCAATCTAGCGTTACCTACAATGAGCAGTTCTTC. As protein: CASSQSSVTYNEQFF.

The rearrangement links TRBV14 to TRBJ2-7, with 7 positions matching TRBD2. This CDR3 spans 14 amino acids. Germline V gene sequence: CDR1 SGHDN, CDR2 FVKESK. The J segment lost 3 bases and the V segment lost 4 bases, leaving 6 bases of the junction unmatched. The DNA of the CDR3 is TGTGCCAGCAGCCGGGCGGGAGCTATCTACGAGCAGTACTTC. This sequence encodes CASSRAGAIYEQYF.

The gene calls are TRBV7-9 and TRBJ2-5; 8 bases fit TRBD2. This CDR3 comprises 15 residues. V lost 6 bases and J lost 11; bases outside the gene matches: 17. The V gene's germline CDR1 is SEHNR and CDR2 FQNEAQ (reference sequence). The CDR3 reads CASSPGGGLNEPQYF. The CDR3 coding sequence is TGTGCCAGCAGTCCCGGGGGGGGACTTAACGAACCACAGTACTTC.

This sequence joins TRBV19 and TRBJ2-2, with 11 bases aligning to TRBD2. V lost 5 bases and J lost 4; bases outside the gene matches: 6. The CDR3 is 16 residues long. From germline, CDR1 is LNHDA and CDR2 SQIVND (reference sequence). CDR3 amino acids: CASSLLAGVGTGELFF. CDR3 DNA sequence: TGTGCCAGTAGTCTACTAGCGGGAGTGGGCACCGGGGAGCTGTTTTTT.

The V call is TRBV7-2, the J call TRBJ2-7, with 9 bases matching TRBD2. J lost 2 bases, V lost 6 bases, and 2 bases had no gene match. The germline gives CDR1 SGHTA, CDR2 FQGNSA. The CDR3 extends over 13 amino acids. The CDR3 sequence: CASRLAGPYEQYF. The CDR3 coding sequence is TGTGCCAGCAGACTAGCGGGCCCCTACGAGCAGTACTTC.

In DNA, the CDR3 is TGTGCCACCAGCAGAGCTACGGTGACAGATACGCAGTATTTT. Amino acids: CATSRATVTDTQYF. The chain combines TRBV15 with TRBJ2-3; D is undetermined. Trimming pared 1 base from V and 3 bases from J, leaving 8 bases between. Germline values: CDR1 LNHNV, CDR2 YYDKDF (reference sequence). CDR3 size: 14 residues. Drawing the rest from reference TRBV15 and TRBJ2-3, the complete variable domain is DAMVIQNPRYQVTQFGKPVTLSCSQTLNHNVMYWYQQKSSQAPKLLFHYYDKDFNNEADTPDNFQSRRPNTSFCFLDIRSPGLGDTAMYLCATSRATVTDTQYFGPGTRLTVL.

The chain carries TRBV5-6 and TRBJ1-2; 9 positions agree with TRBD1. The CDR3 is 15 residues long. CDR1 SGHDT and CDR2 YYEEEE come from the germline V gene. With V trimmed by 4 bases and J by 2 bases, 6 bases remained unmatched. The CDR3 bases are TGTGCCAGCAGCCCGAGACAGGGGGTAAACTATGGCTACACCTTC. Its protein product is CASSPRQGVNYGYTF. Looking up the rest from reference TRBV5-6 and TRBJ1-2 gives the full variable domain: DAGVTQSPTHLIKTRGQQVTLRCSPKSGHDTVSWYQQALGQGPQFIFQYYEEEERQRGNFPDRFSGHQFPNYSSELNVNALLLGDSALYLCASSPRQGVNYGYTFGSGTRLTVV.

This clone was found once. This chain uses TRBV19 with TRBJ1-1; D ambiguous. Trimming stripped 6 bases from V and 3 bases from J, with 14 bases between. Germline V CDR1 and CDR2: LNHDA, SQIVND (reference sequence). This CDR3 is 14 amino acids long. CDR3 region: CASRREGADTEAFF. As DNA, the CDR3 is TGTGCCAGTAGAAGAGAAGGAGCGGACACTGAAGCTTTCTTT.

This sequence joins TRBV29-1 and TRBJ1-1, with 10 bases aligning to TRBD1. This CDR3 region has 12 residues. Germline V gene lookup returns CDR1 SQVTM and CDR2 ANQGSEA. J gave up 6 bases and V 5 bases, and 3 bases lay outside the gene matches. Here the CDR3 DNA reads TGCAGCGTTACGGACAGGGGGGCTGAAGCTTTCTTT. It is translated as CSVTDRGAEAFF.

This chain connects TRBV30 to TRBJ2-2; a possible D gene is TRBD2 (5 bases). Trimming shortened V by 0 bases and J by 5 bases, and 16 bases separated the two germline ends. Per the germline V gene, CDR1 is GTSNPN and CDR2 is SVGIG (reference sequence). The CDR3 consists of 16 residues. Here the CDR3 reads CAWSVLGGFGTGELFF. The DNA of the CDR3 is TGTGCCTGGAGTGTCCTAGGAGGCTTCGGAACCGGGGAGCTGTTTTTT.

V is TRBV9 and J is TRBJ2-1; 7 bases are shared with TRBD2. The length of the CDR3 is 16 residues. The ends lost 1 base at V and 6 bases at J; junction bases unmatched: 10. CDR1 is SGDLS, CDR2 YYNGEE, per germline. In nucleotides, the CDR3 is TGTGCCAGCAGCGTAATACCGGGAGGATCGGTCAATGAGCAGTTCTTC. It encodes CASSVIPGGSVNEQFF.

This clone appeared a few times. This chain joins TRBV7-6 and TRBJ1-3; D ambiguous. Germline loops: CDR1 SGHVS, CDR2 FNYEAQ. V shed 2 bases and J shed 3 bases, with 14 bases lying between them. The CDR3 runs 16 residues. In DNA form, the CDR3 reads TGTGCCAGCAGCTTACCTACAGAAGGTCTTGGAAACACCATATATTTT. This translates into CASSLPTEGLGNTIYF.

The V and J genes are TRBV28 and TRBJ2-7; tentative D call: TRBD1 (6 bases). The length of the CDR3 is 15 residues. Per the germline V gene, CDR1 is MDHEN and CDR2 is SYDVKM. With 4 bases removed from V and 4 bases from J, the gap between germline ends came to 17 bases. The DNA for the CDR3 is TGTGCCAGCAGTTCTCTGACAGGTAGGATGTACGAGCAGTACTTC. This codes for CASSSLTGRMYEQYF.